The subject of this entry is one T cell receptor beta chain. Its antigen is undetermined. The data are from a study of T cells in Graves' hyperthyroidism and ophthalmopathy. Study-wide context: Peripheral blood specimens were obtained at initial diagnosis, prior to any treatment.

Patients aged 18 to 65 had newly diagnosed hyperthyroidism of under 2 months' duration. Amplification of TCR beta CDR3 regions used RNA as the template. TCR CDR3 underwent first-round RT-PCR with the HTBI primer set. From the multiplex PCR reads, TCRdb called clonotypes with MiXCR, one entry per CDR3 protein. This table holds under 750,000 distinct CDR3 sequences, around 20% found once. Study observations and caveats: Blood samples included most of the expanded thyroid clonotypes exceeding 0.001.

Sequencing was performed on blood. The receptor's source is a woman aged 45-65 years with Graves' hyperthyroidism that later progressed to Graves' ophthalmopathy.

The CDR3 here is CASSSRDYVSGELFF. CDR3 coding DNA: TGTGCCAGCAGTTCCCGGGACTACGTTTCCGGGGAGCTGTTTTTT. The V call is TRBV12-3 or TRBV12-4, the J call TRBJ2-2; 7 bases map to TRBD2. The CDR3 is 15 amino acids. J gave up 6 bases and V 4 bases, and 8 bases lay outside the gene matches.